This TCR beta chain was captured in a study of blood T cell repertoires in COVID-19. J was trimmed by 6 bases and V by 4 bases; bases with no gene match: 9. Germline V gene sequence: CDR1 MNHEY, CDR2 SMNVEV (reference sequence). The CDR3 runs 16 residues. This table comes from immunoSEQ multiplex PCR, and its TCRdb copy is limited to in-frame clones, with some not included. The profile shows a few hundred thousand clones, about 90% of them singletons. V and J are TRBV27 and TRBJ2-1; 10 bases align to TRBD2. This TCR derives from a woman aged 45-60 years with acute or convalescent COVID-19. Sequencing used peripheral blood. The CDR3 sequence: CASSSTKRGGGNEQFF. CDR3 bases: TGTGCCAGCAGTTCCACGAAGCGGGGGGGCGGCAATGAGCAGTTCTTC.